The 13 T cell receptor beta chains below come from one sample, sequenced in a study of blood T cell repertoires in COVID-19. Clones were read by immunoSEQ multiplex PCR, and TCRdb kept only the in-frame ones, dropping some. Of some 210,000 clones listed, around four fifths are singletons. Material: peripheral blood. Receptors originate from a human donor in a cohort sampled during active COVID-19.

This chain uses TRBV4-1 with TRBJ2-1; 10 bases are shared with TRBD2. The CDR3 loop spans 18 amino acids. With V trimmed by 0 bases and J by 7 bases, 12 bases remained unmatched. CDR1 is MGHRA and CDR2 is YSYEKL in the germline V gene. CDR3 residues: CASSQDGAQASGRNEQFF. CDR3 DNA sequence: TGCGCCAGCAGCCAAGATGGAGCCCAGGCTAGCGGGAGAAATGAGCAGTTCTTC.

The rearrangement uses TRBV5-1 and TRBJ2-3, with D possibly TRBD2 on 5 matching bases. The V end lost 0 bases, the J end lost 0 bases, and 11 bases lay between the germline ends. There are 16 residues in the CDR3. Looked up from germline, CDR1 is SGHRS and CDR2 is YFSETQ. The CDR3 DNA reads TGCGCCAGCAGCTTGGTTGGCACGGGAAGCACAGATACGCAGTATTTT. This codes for CASSLVGTGSTDTQYF.

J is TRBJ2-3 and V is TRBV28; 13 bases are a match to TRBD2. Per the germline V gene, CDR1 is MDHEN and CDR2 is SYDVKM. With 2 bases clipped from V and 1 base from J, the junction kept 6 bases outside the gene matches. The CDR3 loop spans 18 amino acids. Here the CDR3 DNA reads TGTGCCAGCAGTTTAGGACTAGCGGGAGCGTGGGGCACAGATACGCAGTATTTT. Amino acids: CASSLGLAGAWGTDTQYF.

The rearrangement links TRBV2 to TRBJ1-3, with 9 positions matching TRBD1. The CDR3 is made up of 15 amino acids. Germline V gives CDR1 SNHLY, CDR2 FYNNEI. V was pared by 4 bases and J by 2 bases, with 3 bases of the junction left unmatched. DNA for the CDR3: TGTGCCAGCAGTGCCAGGACAGGGGCTGGAAACACCATATATTTT. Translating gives CASSARTGAGNTIYF.

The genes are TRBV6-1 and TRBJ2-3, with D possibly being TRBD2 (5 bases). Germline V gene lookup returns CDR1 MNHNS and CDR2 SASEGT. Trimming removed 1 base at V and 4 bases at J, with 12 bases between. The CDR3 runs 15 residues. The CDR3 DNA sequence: TGTGCCAGCAGTGAAGACAAATTGGAGGCAGATACGCAGTATTTT. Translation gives CASSEDKLEADTQYF.

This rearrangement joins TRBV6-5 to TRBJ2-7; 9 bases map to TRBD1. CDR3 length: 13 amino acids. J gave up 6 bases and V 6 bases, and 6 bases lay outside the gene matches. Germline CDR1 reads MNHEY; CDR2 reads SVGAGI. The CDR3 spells CASSPRTGVEQYV. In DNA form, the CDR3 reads TGTGCCAGCAGCCCCCGGACAGGGGTCGAGCAGTACGTC.

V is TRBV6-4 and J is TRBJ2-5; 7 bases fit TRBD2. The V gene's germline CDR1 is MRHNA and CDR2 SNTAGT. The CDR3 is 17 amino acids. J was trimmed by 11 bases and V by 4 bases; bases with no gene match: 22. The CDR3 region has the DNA TGTGCCAGCAGTGGGGACTATAGAGCGGGGCCCATTACGTTTCAGTACTTC. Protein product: CASSGDYRAGPITFQYF.

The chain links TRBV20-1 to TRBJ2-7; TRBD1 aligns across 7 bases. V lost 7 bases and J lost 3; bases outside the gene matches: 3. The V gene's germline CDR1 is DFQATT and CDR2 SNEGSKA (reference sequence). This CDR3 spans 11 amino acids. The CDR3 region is CSGQGNYEQYF. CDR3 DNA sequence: TGCAGTGGACAGGGTAACTACGAGCAGTACTTC.

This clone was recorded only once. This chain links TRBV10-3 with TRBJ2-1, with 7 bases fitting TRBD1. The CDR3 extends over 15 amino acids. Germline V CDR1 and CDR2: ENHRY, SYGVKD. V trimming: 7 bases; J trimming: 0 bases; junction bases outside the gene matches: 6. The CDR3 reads CAIMGQTSSYNEQFF. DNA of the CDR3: TGTGCCATCATGGGACAGACAAGCTCCTACAATGAGCAGTTCTTC.

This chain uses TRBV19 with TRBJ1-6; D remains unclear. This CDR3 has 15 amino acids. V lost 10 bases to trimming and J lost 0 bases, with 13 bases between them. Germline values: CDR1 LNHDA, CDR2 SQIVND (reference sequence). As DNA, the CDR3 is TGTGCCACTAAGGGAGGGAGCTCCTATAATTCACCCCTCCACTTT. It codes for CATKGGSSYNSPLHF.

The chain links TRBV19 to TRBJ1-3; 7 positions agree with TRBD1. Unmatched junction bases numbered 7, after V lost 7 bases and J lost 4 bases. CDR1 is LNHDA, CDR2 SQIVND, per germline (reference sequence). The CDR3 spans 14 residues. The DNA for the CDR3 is TGTGCCAGTACCGGGACAGTCGTCGGAAACACCATATATTTT. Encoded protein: CASTGTVVGNTIYF. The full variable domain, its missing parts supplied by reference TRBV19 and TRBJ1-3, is DGGITQSPKYLFRKEGQNVTLSCEQNLNHDAMYWYRQDPGQGLRLIYYSQIVNDFQKGDIAEGYSVSREKKESFPLTVTSAQKNPTAFYLCASTGTVVGNTIYFGEGSWLTVV.

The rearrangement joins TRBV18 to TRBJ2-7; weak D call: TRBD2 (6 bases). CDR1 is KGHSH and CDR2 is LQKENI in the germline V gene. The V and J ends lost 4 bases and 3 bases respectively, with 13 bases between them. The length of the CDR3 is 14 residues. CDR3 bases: TGTGCCAGCTCACTTCAGGAGGGCCTCTACGAGCAGTACTTC. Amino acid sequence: CASSLQEGLYEQYF.

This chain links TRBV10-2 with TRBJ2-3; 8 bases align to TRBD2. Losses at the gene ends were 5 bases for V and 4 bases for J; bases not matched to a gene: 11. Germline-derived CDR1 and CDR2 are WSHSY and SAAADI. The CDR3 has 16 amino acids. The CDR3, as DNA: TGCGCCAGCAGTCTGGGACTAGGCGTAGGAGCAGATACGCAGTATTTT. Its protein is CASSLGLGVGADTQYF.